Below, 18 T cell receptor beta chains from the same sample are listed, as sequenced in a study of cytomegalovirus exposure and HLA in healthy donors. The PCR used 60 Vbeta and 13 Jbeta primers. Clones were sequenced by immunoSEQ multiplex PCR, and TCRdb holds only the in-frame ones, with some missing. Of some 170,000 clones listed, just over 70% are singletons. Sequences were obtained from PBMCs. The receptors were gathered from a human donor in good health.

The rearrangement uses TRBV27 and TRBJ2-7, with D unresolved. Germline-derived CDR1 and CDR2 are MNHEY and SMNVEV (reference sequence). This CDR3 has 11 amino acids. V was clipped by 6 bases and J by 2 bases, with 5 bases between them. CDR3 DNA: TGTGCCAGCAGGTCGGCCTACGAGCAGTACTTC. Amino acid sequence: CASRSAYEQYF.

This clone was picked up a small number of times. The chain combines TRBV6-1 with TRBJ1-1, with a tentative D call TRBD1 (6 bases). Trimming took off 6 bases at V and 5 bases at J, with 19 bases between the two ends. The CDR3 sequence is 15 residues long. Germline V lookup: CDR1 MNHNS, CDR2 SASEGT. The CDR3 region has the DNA TGTGCCAGCAGACTAATAGGGGGGGAGAGGACTGAAGCTTTCTTT. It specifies CASRLIGGERTEAFF.

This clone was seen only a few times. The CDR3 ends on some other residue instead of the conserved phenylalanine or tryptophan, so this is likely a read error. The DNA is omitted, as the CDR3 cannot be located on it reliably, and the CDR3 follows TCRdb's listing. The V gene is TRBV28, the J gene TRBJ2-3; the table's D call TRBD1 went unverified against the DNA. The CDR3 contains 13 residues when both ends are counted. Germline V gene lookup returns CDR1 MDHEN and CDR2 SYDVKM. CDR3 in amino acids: CASSFAWGNEQFL.

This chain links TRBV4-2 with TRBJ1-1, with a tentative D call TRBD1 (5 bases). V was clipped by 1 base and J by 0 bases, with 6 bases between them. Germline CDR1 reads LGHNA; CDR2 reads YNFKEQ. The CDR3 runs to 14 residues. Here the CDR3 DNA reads TGTGCCAGCAGCCAAGCAGGGATGAACACTGAAGCTTTCTTT. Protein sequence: CASSQAGMNTEAFF.

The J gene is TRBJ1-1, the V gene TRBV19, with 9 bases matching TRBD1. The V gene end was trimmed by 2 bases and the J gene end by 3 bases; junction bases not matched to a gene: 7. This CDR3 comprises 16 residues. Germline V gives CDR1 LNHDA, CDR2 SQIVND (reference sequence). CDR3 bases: TGTGCCAGTAGTATACCGCCTAACAGGGGGCACACTGAAGCTTTCTTT. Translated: CASSIPPNRGHTEAFF.

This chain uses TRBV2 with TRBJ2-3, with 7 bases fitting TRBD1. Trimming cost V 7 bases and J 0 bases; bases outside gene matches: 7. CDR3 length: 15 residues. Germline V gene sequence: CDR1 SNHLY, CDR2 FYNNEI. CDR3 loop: CASIPGQHSTDTQYF. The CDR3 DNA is TGTGCCAGCATTCCGGGACAGCATAGCACAGATACGCAGTATTTT.

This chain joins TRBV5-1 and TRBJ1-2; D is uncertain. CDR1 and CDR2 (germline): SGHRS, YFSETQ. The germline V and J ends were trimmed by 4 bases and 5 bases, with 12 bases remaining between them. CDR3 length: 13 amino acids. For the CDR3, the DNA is TGCGCCAGCAGCGGTCCGACGAGGTATGGCTACACCTTC. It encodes CASSGPTRYGYTF.

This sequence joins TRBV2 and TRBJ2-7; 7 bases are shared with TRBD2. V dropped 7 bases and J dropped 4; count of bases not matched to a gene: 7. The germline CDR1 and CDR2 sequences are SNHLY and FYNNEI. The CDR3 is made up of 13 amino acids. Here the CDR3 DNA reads TGTGCCAGCATCTGGGGGGAGGGGTACGAGCAGTACTTC. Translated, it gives CASIWGEGYEQYF.

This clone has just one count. CDR3 protein: CASSEREKVTGRNSPLHF. CDR3 nucleotides: TGTGCCAGCAGTGAAAGGGAGAAGGTCACTGGGCGGAATTCACCCCTCCACTTT. The J gene is TRBJ1-6, the V gene TRBV6-1, with D uncertain. Germline lookup yields CDR1 MNHNS and CDR2 SASEGT. Between the trimmed V and J ends, which lost 2 bases and 7 bases, there was a span of 21 bases. The CDR3 is 18 amino acids.

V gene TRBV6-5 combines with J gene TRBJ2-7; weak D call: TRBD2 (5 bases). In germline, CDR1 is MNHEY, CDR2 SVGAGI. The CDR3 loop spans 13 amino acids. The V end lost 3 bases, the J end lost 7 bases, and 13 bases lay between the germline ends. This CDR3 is CASSYRGSGEQYF. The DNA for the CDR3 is TGTGCCAGCAGTTATCGGGGTTCCGGGGAGCAGTACTTC.

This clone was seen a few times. CDR3 sequence: CASSQMRTGELFF. The CDR3 region has the DNA TGTGCCAGCAGCCAGATGAGGACCGGGGAGCTGTTTTTT. The chain employs TRBV7-6 and TRBJ2-2; no clear D. V lost 5 bases to trimming and J lost 5 bases, with 9 bases between them. This CDR3 has 13 residues. Germline CDR1 reads SGHVS; CDR2 reads FNYEAQ.

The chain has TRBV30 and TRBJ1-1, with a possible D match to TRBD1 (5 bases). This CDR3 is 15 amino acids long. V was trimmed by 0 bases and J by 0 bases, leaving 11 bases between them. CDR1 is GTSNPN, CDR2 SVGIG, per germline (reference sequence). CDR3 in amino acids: CAWSVQGLMNTEAFF. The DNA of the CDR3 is TGTGCCTGGAGTGTGCAGGGTTTAATGAACACTGAAGCTTTCTTT.

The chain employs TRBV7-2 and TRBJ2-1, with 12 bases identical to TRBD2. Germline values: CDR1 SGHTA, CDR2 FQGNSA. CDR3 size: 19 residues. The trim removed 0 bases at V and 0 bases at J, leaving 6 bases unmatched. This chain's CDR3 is CASSLAASGGAASYNEQFF. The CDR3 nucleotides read TGTGCCAGCAGCTTAGCGGCTAGCGGGGGGGCGGCCTCCTACAATGAGCAGTTCTTC. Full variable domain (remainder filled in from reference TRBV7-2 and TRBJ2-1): GAGVSQSPSNKVTEKGKDVELRCDPISGHTALYWYRQSLGQGLEFLIYFQGNSAPDKSGLPSDRFSAERTGGSVSTLTIQRTQQEDSAVYLCASSLAASGGAASYNEQFFGPGTRLTVL.

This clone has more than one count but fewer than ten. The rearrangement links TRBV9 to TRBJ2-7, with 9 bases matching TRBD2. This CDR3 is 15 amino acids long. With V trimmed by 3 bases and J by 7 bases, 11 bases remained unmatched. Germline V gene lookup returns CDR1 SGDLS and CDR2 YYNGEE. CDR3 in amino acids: CASSASGRGGGEQYF. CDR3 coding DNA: TGTGCCAGCAGCGCCTCGGGGCGGGGGGGCGGTGAGCAGTACTTC.

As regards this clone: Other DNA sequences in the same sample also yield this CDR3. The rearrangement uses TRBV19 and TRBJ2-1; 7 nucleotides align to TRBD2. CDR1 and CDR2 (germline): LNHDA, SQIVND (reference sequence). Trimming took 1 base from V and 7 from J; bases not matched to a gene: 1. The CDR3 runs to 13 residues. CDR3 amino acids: CASSIGGGNEQFF. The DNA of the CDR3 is TGTGCCAGTAGTATAGGGGGAGGGAATGAGCAGTTCTTC.

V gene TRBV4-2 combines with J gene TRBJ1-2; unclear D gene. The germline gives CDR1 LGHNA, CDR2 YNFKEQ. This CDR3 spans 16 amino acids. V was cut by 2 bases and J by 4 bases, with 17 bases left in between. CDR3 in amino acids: CASSQPATSTGYGYTF. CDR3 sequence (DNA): TGTGCCAGCAGCCAACCAGCCACTTCCACGGGCTATGGCTACACCTTC.

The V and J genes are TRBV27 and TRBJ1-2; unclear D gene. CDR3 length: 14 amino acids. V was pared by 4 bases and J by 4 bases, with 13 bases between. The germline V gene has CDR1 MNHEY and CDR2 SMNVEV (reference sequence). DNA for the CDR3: TGTGCCAGCAGTTCCCTCTCGGAGTCCTATGGCTACACCTTC. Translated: CASSSLSESYGYTF.

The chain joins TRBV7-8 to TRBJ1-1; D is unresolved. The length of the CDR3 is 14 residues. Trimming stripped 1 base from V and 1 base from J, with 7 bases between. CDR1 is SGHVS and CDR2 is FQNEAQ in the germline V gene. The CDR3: CASSLGSRNTEAFF. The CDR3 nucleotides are TGTGCCAGCAGCTTAGGGTCCAGGAACACTGAAGCTTTCTTT. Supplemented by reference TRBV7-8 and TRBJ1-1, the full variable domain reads GAGVSQSPRYKVAKRGQDVALRCDPISGHVSLFWYQQALGQGPEFLTYFQNEAQLDKSGLPSDRFFAERPEGSVSTLKIQRTQQEDSAVYLCASSLGSRNTEAFFGQGTRLTVV.